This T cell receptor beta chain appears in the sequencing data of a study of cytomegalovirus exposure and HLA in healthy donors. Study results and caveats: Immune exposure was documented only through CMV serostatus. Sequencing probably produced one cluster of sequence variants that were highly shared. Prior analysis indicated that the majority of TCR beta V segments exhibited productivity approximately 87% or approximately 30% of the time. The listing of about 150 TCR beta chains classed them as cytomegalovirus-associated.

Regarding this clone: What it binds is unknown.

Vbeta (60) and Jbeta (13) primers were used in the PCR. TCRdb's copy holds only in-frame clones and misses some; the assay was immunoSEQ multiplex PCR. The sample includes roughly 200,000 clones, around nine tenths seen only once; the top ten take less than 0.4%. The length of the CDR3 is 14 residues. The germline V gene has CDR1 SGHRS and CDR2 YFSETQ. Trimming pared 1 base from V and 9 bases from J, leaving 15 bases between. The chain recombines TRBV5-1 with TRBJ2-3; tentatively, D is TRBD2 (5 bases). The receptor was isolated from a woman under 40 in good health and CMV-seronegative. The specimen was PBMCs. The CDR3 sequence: CASSLSQRALTQYF. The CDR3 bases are TGCGCCAGCAGCTTGTCCCAGAGGGCGTTGACGCAGTATTTT.